This entry lists 5 T cell receptor beta chains sequenced from one sample in a study of cytomegalovirus exposure and HLA in healthy donors. The PCR contained 60 Vbeta and 13 Jbeta primers. The table came from immunoSEQ multiplex PCR; TCRdb's copy has only in-frame clones and leaves some out. Here the sample spans about 52,000 clones, approximately 72% being singletons. The specimen was PBMCs. Every receptor here comes from a woman in her forties or fifties in good health and CMV-seronegative.

The chain couples TRBV6-5 to TRBJ1-2; D is undetermined. V lost 2 bases and J 8 bases, leaving 9 bases between the germline ends. Germline V gene data show CDR1 as MNHEY and CDR2 as SVGAGI. The CDR3 covers 12 residues. The CDR3: CASSYPRGGYTF. In DNA form, the CDR3 reads TGTGCCAGCAGTTACCCGCGAGGCGGCTACACCTTC.

This clone was seen only a few times. The chain has TRBV6-5 and TRBJ2-3, with a weak D call TRBD2 (7 bases). Germline CDR1 and CDR2: MNHEY and SVGAGI. The CDR3 loop spans 15 amino acids. V lost 0 bases and J 7 bases, leaving 14 bases between the germline ends. Here the CDR3 reads CASSYSHGGRNTQYF. Here the CDR3 DNA reads TGTGCCAGCAGTTACTCGCACGGGGGGCGGAATACGCAGTATTTT.

J is TRBJ2-2 and V is TRBV28, with D maybe TRBD1 (5 bases). The V and J ends lost 1 base and 3 bases respectively, with 12 bases between them. The CDR3 runs 16 residues. CDR1 is MDHEN, CDR2 SYDVKM, per germline. The CDR3 coding sequence is TGTGCCAGCAGTTTATTAAAGGGGTTGGACACCGGGGAGCTGTTTTTT. Protein product: CASSLLKGLDTGELFF.

About this clone itself: One end of the junction fails to match germline, which may point to a read error. The chain uses TRBV7-7 and TRBJ2-2; 7 bases map to TRBD1. Germline V CDR1 and CDR2: SSHAT, FNYEAQ (reference sequence). The CDR3 runs 15 residues. This chain's CDR3 is CASSSTGTATGELFF. In DNA, the CDR3 is TGTGCTAGCAGCTCAACCGGGACAGCCACCGGGGAGCTGTTTTTT.

The V call is TRBV19, the J call TRBJ2-5, with D perhaps TRBD2 (5 bases). Germline lookup yields CDR1 LNHDA and CDR2 SQIVND (reference sequence). Trimming took off 1 base at V and 5 bases at J, with 14 bases between the two ends. The CDR3 sequence is 15 residues long. The CDR3, as DNA: TGTGCCAGTAGTATAGGGGCGGACTGGCAGGAGACCCAGTACTTC. This codes for CASSIGADWQETQYF.